The source of this T cell receptor beta chain is a study of response to subunit inactivated influenza vaccine. Study-wide results and caveats: Few new T cells, the authors suggested, are recruited by each seasonal influenza vaccination.

TCRdb fed the RT-PCR reads into MiXCR, producing one record per CDR3 protein. The sample has fewer than 550,000 distinct CDR3 sequences; 25% are singletons. This CDR3 has 15 residues. The V end was cut by 0 bases, the J end by 10 bases, with 13 bases between. Germline CDR1 is LGHNA and CDR2 is YNFKEQ. For this clonotype: What it binds is unknown.

The sample in question was CD4+ T cells sorted from PBMCs, obtained 4 to 6 days after vaccination. The TCR comes from a man aged 45 to 65 who received an inactivated influenza vaccine. V is TRBV4-2 and J is TRBJ1-6, with D unresolved. CDR3 sequence reads: CASSQDPVSRSPLHF. CDR3 coding DNA: TGTGCCAGCAGCCAAGATCCGGTCTCGAGGTCACCCCTCCACTTT.